The T cell receptor beta chain under discussion was sequenced for a study of blood T cells in healthy people across ages. A second PCR, run for about 6 to 12 cycles, used a sample-barcoded 5' primer plus a J-beta primer mix. Template switching added a 12-random-nucleotide identifier to every cDNA molecule. CDR3-containing paired-end reads numbering at least 2.5 million came from each sample. MiXCR was run by TCRdb on the 5' RACE reads, yielding one entry per CDR3 protein. The table shows about 780,000 distinct CDR3 sequences, with roughly 24% occurring only once. The CDR3 totals 14 residues. CDR1 SGHRS and CDR2 YFSETQ come from the germline V gene. The V gene lost 4 bases and the J gene lost 0 bases, with 9 bases spanning the gap. The table lists this clonotype with a few counts. What it binds is not known. General study results and limits: Relative to aged donors, long-lived donors carried more naive CD4+ cells and displayed higher diversity. Researchers deemed the diversity estimates from one million T cells underestimates.

A further study also used this sample, focusing on T cells of mothers and their children.

Sequenced: blood. The TCR sequence derives from a boy aged 5-17 years in good health. The chain couples TRBV5-1 to TRBJ2-3; D may be TRBD1 or TRBD2 (5 bases each). The CDR3 DNA is TGCGCCAGCAGCATCAGGGAGAGCACAGATACGCAGTATTTT. Protein sequence: CASSIRESTDTQYF.